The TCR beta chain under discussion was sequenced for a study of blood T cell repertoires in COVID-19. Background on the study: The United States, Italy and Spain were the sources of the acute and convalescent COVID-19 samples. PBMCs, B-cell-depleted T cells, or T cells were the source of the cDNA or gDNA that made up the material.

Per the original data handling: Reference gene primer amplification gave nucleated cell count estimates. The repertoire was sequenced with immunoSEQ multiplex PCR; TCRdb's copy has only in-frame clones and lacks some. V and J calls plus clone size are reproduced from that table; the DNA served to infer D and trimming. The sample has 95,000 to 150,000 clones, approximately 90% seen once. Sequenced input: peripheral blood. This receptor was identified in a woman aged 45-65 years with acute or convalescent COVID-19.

The CDR3 reads CASGLAGVGETQYF. The CDR3 region has the DNA TGTGCCAGCGGGCTAGCGGGGGTAGGGGAGACCCAGTACTTC. V gene TRBV6-5 combines with J gene TRBJ2-5; 10 positions agree with TRBD2. The CDR3 length is 14 residues. Unmatched junction bases numbered 8, after V lost 8 bases and J lost 5 bases. The germline gives CDR1 MNHEY, CDR2 SVGAGI.